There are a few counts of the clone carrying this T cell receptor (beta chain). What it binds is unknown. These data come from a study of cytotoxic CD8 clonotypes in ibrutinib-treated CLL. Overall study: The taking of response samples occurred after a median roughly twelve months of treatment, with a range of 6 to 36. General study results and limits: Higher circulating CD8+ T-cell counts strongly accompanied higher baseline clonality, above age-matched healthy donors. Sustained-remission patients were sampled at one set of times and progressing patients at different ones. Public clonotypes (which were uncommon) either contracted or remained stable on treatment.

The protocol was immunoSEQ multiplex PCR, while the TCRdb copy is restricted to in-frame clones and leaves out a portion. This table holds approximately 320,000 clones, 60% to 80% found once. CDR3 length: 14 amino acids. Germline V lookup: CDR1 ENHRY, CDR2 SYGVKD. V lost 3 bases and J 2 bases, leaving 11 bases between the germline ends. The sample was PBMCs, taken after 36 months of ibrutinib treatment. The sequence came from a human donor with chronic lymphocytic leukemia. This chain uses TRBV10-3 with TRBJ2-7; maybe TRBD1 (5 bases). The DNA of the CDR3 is TGTGCCATCAGTGACCGACAGCAAACCTACGAGCAGTACTTC. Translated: CAISDRQQTYEQYF.